These T cell receptor beta chains were read from a single sample in a study of chemoradiotherapy in HPV16-positive cancers. Here immunoSEQ multiplex PCR was the method, and the copy in TCRdb shows in-frame clones only, minus some. In the table there are about 20,000 clones, 84% of which are singletons. Here the sequenced sample was blood, taken from a patient who underwent chemoradiotherapy. Receptors originate from a human donor with HPV-associated anogenital cancer. Each CDR3 is given with its conserved first and last residue. The order of the fields is J gene, clone size, D gene, CDR3 length, V gene, CDR3 DNA, CDR3 protein. D genes are given only for firm matches. Clone size, where shown, is once, few, many, or a class for clones that have expanded.

TRBJ2-2 | - | - | 16 | TRBV9 | TGTGCCAGCAGCGTTGGGGCCGGGACTCGCACCGGGGAGCTGTTTTTT | CASSVGAGTRTGELFF
TRBJ1-5 | - | - | 16 | TRBV7-2 | TGTGCCAGCAGCTTAGCTCCAGGGACCCTCAATCAGCCCCAGCATTTT | CASSLAPGTLNQPQHF
TRBJ1-4 | once | - | 13 | TRBV7-9 | TGTGCCAGCAGGCGGGAGGCTAATGAAAAACTGTTTTTT | CASRREANEKLFF
TRBJ2-7 | - | TRBD1 | 15 | TRBV5-1 | TGCGCCAGCAGCTTGGGCAGGGGGTCCTACTACGAGCAGTACTTC | CASSLGRGSYYEQYF
TRBJ1-6 | - | - | 15 | TRBV19 | TGTGCCAGTAGTATCTCGGGGCAGAACCTATCACCCCTCCACTTT | CASSISGQNLSPLHF
TRBJ2-1 | - | - | 16 | TRBV19 | TGTGCCAGTAGTAGGGGGGGGGCTAGCTCCTACAATGAGCAGTTCTTC | CASSRGGASSYNEQFF
TRBJ1-1 | - | - | 13 | TRBV7-9 | TGTGCCAGCAGCACCGCCGGGTACACTGAAGCTTTCTTT | CASSTAGYTEAFF
TRBJ1-1 | - | TRBD1 | 15 | TRBV19 | TGTGCCAGTAGTATCCCGACAGGGGGGATCACTGAAGCTTTCTTT | CASSIPTGGITEAFF
TRBJ1-2 | - | - | 14 | TRBV5-6 | TGTGCCAGCAGCTTGAGGGGTTCAGGCTATGGCTACACCTTC | CASSLRGSGYGYTF
TRBJ1-5 | once | - | 15 | TRBV27 | TGTGCCAGCAGTTTATCTAGTACGGGGAATCAGCCCCAGCATTTT | CASSLSSTGNQPQHF
TRBJ2-7 | - | - | 14 | TRBV7-2 | TGTGCCAGCAGCTCCCCAGGGAACCCGTACGAGCAGTACTTC | CASSSPGNPYEQYF